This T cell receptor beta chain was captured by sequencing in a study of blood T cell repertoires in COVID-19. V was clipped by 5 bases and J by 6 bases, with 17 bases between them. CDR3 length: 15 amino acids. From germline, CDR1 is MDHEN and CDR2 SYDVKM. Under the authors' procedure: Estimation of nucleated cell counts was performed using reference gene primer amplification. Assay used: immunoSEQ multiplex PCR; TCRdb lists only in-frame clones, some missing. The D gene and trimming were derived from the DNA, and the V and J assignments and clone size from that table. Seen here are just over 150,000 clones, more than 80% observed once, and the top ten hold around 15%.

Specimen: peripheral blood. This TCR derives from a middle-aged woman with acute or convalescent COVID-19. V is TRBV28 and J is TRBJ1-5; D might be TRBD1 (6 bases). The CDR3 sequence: CASSQLGGASQPQHF. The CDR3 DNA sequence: TGTGCCAGCAGTCAATTGGGGGGGGCAAGTCAGCCCCAGCATTTT.